This is a list of T cell receptor beta chains from one sample in a study of blood T cell repertoires in COVID-19. Only in-frame clones appear in the TCRdb table, and some are missing; sequencing was by immunoSEQ multiplex PCR. Of hundreds of thousands of clones in the sample, just over 85% were seen once. The material sequenced was PBMCs or T cells enriched from blood (not recorded which). Source of these receptors: a man aged 18 to 29 who had recovered from COVID-19. Each CDR3 is given with its conserved first and last residue. The order of the fields is CDR3 DNA, CDR3 protein, D gene, J gene, clone size, V gene. D genes are given only for firm matches. Not all rows give a size; the values are once, few, many and, for expanded clones, a class.

TGTGCCAGCAGCCCATGGGGGAGGGACACTGAAGCTTTCTTT CASSPWGRDTEAFF . TRBJ1-1 . TRBV3-1/TRBV3-2
TGTGCCAGCAGCTTACATGGGACTCGAAACACCGGGGAGCTGTTTTTT CASSLHGTRNTGELFF . TRBJ2-2 . TRBV7-2
TGCGCCAGCAGTCTCGAACCAGCGGGAGGCGCCTACGAGCAGTACTTC CASSLEPAGGAYEQYF TRBD2 TRBJ2-7 few TRBV10-1
TGTGCCAGCAGTGAACTTATCTCGAACTATGGCTACACCTTC CASSELISNYGYTF . TRBJ1-2 . TRBV6-1
TGTGCCAGCAGCTTAGGACAGGGGGCAGATACGCAGTATTTT CASSLGQGADTQYF TRBD1 TRBJ2-3 . TRBV5-4
TGCGCCAGCAGACGCTACCTAGCGGAAATCACAGATACGCAGTATTTT CASRRYLAEITDTQYF TRBD2 TRBJ2-3 . TRBV4-1
TGTGCCAGCAGGCACGCGGCGGCGGGCCTCTCCTACGAGCAGTACTTC CASRHAAAGLSYEQYF . TRBJ2-7 once TRBV28
TGTGCCAGCAGCCAAGGAAGAGACAGGGGACAGAAAAAACTGTTTTTT CASSQGRDRGQKKLFF TRBD1 TRBJ1-4 . TRBV14
TGTGCCGTACAGCCAGAACCCTCCTACGAGCAGTACTTC CAVQPEPSYEQYF . TRBJ2-7 . TRBV10-3
TGTGCCAGCAGCTTCACCCGCGACGACAGGCGAAATTCACCCCTCCACTTT CASSFTRDDRRNSPLHF . TRBJ1-6 . TRBV5-4
TGTGCCAGCAGTTTCAGAGGGGGAAATCAGCCCCAGCATTTT CASSFRGGNQPQHF . TRBJ1-5 . TRBV27
TGTGCCAGTAGTATAGTAGGTGGGCTAGCGGTTATCTACAATGAGCAGTTCTTC CASSIVGGLAVIYNEQFF TRBD2 TRBJ2-1 . TRBV19
TGTGCCAGCAGTTTAGACTTCAGGGGGAAGGGACAGCCCCAGCATTTT CASSLDFRGKGQPQHF TRBD1 TRBJ1-5 . TRBV27
TGTGCCAGCGGGGGAGGGGTTGAGGGGATGAACACTGAAGCTTTCTTT CASGGGVEGMNTEAFF . TRBJ1-1 once TRBV7-9
TGTGCCAGCAGTTCCCAGCTGACAGGGCCGGAAAAACTGTTTTTT CASSSQLTGPEKLFF TRBD1 TRBJ1-4 . TRBV27
TGTGCCAGCAGTGGCCACAGGGCCCCGGGGAATCAGCCCCAGCATTTT CASSGHRAPGNQPQHF . TRBJ1-5 . TRBV6-1
TGCGCCAGCAGCCAAGAAGGGACTAGCGGGGGGGCCGGTGAGCAGTTCTTC CASSQEGTSGGAGEQFF TRBD2 TRBJ2-1 . TRBV4-1
TGTGCCAGCAGCAAAGTCGGGTCGACCGGGGAGCTGTTTTTT CASSKVGSTGELFF . TRBJ2-2 . TRBV21-1